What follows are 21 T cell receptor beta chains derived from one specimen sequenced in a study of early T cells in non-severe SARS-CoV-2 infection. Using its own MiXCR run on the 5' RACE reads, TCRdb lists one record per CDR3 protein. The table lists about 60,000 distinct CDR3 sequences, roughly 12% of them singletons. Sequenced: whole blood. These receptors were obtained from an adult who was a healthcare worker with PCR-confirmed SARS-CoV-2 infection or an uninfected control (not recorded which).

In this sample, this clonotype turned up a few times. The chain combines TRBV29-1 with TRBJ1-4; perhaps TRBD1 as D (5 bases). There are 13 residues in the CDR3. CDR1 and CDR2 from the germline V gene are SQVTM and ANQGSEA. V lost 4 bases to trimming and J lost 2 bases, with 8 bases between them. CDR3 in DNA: TGCAGCGTTGTCCAGGGTACTAATGAAAAACTGTTTTTT. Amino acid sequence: CSVVQGTNEKLFF.

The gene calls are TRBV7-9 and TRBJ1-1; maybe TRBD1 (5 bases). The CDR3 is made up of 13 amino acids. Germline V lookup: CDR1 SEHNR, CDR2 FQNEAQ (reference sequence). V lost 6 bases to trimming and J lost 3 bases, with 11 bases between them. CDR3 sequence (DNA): TGTGCCAGCAGGGGGCAAGGAGACACTGAAGCTTTCTTT. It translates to CASRGQGDTEAFF.

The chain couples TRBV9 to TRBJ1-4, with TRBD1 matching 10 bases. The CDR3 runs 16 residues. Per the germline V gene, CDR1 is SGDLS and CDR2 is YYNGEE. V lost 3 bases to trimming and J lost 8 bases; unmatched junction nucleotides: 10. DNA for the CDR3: TGTGCCAGCAGCGCCTGGGACAGGGGCCATCGGGAAAAACTGTTTTTT. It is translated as CASSAWDRGHREKLFF.

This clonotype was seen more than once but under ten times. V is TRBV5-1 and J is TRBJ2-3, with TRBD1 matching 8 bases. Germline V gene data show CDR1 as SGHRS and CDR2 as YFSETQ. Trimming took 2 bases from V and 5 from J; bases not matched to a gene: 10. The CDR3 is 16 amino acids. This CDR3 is CASSFRPGGAKDTQYF. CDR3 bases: TGCGCCAGCAGCTTCCGGCCAGGGGGCGCGAAAGATACGCAGTATTTT. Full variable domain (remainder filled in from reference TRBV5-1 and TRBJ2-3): KAGVTQTPRYLIKTRGQQVTLSCSPISGHRSVSWYQQTPGQGLQFLFEYFSETQRNKGNFPGRFSGRQFSNSRSEMNVSTLELGDSALYLCASSFRPGGAKDTQYFGPGTRLTVL.

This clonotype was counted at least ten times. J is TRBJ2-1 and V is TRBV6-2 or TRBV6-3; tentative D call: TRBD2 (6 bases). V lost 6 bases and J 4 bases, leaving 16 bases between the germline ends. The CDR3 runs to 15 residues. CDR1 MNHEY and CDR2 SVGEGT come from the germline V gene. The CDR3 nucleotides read TGTGCCAGCAGCTCAGGCGGGGCAGGGTACAATGAGCAGTTCTTC. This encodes CASSSGGAGYNEQFF.

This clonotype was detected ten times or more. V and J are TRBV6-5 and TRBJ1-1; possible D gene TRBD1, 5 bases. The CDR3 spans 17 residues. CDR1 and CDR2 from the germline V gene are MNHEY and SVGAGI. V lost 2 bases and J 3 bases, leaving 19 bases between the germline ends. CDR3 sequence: CASSYGMGSLGDTEAFF. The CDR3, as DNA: TGTGCCAGCAGTTACGGGATGGGCTCCTTGGGGGACACTGAAGCTTTCTTT.

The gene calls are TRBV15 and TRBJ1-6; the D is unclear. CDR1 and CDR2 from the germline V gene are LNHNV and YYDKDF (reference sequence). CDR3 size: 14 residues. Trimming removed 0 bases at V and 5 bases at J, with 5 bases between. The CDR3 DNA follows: TGTGCCACCAGCAGAGATAAGGATAATTCACCCCTCCACTTT. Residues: CATSRDKDNSPLHF.

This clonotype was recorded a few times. The CDR3 coding sequence is TGTGCCAGCAGCCAGAGCGGACCCTACAATGAGCAGTTCTTC. Protein sequence: CASSQSGPYNEQFF. This rearrangement joins TRBV7-2 to TRBJ2-1; D possibly corresponds to TRBD2 (5 bases). The CDR3 covers 14 residues. With 5 bases removed from V and 2 bases from J, the gap between germline ends came to 10 bases. Germline-derived CDR1 and CDR2 are SGHTA and FQGNSA.

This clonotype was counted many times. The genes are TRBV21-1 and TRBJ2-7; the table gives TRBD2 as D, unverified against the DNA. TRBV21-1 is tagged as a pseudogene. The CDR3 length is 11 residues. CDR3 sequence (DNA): TGTGCCAGCAAAAAATATGGGAGCCCACGGGTC. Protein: CASKKYGSPRV.

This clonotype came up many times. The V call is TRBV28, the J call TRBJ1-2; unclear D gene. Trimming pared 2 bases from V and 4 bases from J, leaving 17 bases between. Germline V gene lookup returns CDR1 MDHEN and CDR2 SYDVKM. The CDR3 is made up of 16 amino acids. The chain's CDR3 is CASSLSTPGGRYGYTF. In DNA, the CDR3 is TGTGCCAGCAGTTTAAGCACACCGGGAGGACGCTATGGCTACACCTTC.

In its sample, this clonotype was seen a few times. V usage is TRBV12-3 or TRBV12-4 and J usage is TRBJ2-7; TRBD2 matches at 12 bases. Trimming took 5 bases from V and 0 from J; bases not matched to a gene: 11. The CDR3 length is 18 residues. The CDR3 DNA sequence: TGTGCCAGCAGTCAAACGGCACTAGCGGGAGGAAGCTCCTACGAGCAGTACTTC. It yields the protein CASSQTALAGGSSYEQYF.

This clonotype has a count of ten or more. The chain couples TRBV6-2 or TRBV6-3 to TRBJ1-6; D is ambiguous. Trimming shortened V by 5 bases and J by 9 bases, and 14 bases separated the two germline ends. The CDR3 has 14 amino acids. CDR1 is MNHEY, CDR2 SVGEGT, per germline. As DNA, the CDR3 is TGTGCCAGCAGTACCTCGGGGTTTGTTTCACCCCTCCACTTT. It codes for CASSTSGFVSPLHF.

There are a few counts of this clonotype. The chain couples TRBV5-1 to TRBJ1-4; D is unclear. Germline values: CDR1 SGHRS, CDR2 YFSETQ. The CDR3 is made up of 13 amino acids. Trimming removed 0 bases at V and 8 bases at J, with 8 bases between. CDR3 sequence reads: CASSLDPLEKLFF. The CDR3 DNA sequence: TGCGCCAGCAGCTTGGACCCTCTGGAAAAACTGTTTTTT.

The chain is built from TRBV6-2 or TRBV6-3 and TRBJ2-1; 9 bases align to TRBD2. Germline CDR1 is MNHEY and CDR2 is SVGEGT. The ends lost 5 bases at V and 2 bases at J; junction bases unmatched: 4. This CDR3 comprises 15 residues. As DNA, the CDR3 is TGTGCCAGCAGTGGCGGGGGGGCGGCCTACAATGAGCAGTTCTTC. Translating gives CASSGGGAAYNEQFF.

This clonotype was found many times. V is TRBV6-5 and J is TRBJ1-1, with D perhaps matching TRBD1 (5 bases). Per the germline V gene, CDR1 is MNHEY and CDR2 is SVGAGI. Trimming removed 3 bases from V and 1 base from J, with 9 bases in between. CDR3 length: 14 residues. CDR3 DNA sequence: TGTGCCAGCAGTTATGAGGGGTGGAACACTGAAGCTTTCTTT. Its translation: CASSYEGWNTEAFF.

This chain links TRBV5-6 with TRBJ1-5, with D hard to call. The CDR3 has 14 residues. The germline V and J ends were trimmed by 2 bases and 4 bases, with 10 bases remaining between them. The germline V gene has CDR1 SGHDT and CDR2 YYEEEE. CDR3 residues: CASSLFSQNQPQHF. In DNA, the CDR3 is TGTGCCAGCAGCTTATTTTCGCAAAATCAGCCCCAGCATTTT.

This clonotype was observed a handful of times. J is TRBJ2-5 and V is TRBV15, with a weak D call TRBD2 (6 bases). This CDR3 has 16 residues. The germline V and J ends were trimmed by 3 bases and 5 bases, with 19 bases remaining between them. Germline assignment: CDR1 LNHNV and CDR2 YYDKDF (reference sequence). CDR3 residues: CATSSLTDRAGETQYF. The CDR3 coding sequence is TGTGCCACCAGCAGTCTAACAGACCGGGCGGGGGAGACCCAGTACTTC.

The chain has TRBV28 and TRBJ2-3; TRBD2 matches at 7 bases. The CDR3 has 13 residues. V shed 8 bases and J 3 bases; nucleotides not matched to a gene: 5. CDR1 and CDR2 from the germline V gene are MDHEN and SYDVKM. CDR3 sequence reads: CASGREWTDTQYF. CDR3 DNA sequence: TGTGCCAGCGGGCGGGAGTGGACAGATACGCAGTATTTT.

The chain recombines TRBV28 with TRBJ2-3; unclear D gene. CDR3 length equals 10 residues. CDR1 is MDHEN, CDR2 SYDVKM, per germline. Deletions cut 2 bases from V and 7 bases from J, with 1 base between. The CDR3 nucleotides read TGTGCCAGCAGTTTACATACGCAGTATTTT. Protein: CASSLHTQYF. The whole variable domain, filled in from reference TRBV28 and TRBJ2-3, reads DVKVTQSSRYLVKRTGEKVFLECVQDMDHENMFWYRQDPGLGLRLIYFSYDVKMKEKGDIPEGYSVSREKKERFSLILESASTNQTSMYLCASSLHTQYFGPGTRLTVL.

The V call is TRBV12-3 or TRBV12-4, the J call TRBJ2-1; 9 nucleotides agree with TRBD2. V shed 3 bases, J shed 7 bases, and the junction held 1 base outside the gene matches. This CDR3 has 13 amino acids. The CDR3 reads CASSFTSGNEQFF. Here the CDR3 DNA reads TGTGCCAGCAGTTTTACTAGCGGGAATGAGCAGTTCTTC.

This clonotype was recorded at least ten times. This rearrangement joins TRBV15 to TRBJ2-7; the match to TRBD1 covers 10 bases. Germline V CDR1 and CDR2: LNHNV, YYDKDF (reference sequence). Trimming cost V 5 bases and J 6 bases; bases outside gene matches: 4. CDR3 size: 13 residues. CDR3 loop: CATSSRTGGEQYF. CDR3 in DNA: TGTGCCACCAGCTCAAGGACAGGGGGCGAGCAGTACTTC.